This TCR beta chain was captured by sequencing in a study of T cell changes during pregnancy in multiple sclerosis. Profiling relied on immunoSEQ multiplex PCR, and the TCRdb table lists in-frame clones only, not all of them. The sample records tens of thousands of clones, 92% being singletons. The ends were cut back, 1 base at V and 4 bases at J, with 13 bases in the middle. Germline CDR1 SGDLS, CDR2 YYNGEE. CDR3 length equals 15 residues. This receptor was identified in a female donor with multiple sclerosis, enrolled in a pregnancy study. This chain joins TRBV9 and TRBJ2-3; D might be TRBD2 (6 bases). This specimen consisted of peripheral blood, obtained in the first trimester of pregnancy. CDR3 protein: CASSVFVSGADTQYF. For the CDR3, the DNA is TGTGCCAGCAGCGTATTTGTTAGCGGCGCAGATACGCAGTATTTT.